This T cell receptor beta chain was found in a study of radiotherapy plus CTLA-4 blockade in lung cancer. The CDR3 totals 14 residues. Trimming took 10 bases from V and 0 from J; bases not matched to a gene: 5. In germline, CDR1 is SNHLY, CDR2 FYNNEI. To note about this clone: Its specificity is not known.

Patients with chemo-refractory metastatic non-small-cell lung cancer received focal radiation plus CTLA-4 blockade with ipilimumab. Here immunoSEQ multiplex PCR was the method, and the copy in TCRdb shows in-frame clones only, minus some. Of tens of thousands of clones in the sample, approximately 77% were seen once. Findings of the study overall: The study found tumor-derived TCR clones expanded in blood after radiotherapy plus ipilimumab.

The sample consisted of peripheral blood, taken from a patient treated with radiotherapy plus ipilimumab. The sequence was collected from a human donor with non-small cell lung cancer whose response to radiotherapy plus ipilimumab could not be evaluated. The chain recombines TRBV2 with TRBJ2-3, with 9 bases fitting TRBD2. The CDR3 sequence is CATGTSSSTDTQYF. Written as DNA, the CDR3 is TGTGCCACCGGGACTAGCTCGAGCACAGATACGCAGTATTTT. The full variable domain, in which reference TRBV2 and TRBJ2-3 provide the parts outside the CDR3, is EPEVTQTPSHQVTQMGQEVILRCVPISNHLYFYWYRQILGQKVEFLVSFYNNEISEKSEIFDDQFSVERPDGSNFTLKIRSTKLEDSAMYFCATGTSSSTDTQYFGPGTRLTVL.